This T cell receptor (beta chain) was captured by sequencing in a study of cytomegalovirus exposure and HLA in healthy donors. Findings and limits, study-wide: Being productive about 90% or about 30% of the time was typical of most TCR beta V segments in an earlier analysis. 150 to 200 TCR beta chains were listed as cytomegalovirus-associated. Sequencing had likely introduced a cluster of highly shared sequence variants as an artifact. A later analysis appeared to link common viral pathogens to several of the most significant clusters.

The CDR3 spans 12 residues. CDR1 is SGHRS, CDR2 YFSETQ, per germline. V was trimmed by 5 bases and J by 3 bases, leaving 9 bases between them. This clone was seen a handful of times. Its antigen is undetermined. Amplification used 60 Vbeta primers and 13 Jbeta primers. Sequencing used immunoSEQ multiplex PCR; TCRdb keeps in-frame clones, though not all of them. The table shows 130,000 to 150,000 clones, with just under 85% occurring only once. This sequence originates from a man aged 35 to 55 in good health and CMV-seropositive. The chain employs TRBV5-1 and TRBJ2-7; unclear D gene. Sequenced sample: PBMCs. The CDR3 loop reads CASSYGGYEQYF. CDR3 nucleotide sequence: TGCGCCAGCAGTTATGGCGGCTACGAGCAGTACTTC. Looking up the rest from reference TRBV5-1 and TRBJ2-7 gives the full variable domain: KAGVTQTPRYLIKTRGQQVTLSCSPISGHRSVSWYQQTPGQGLQFLFEYFSETQRNKGNFPGRFSGRQFSNSRSEMNVSTLELGDSALYLCASSYGGYEQYFGPGTRLTVT.